This T cell receptor beta chain was found in a study of T cells after somatic rescue of genetic block (dated by TCRdb to 2018 to 2020). Broadly, across the study: What the study looked at was long-term robustness, specifically in a T-cell system that came about through somatic rescue of a genetic block in T-cell development.

The library was generated by the immunoSEQ multiplex PCR assay. This is the immuneACCESS table as TCRdb keeps it, with only in-frame sequences that have V and J called. A part of the clones is gone; compared with another copy, unresolved V genes explain less than half, and the rest is unexplained. In all, the sample holds about 120,000 clones, and 85% to 95% of those were seen once. Together, the top ten hold approximately 1.5% of the sample. There are a few counts of this clone. Its antigen target is currently unknown. No much larger clonotype is one base removed from it; base qualities were not supplied. Sequencing was performed on peripheral blood mononuclear cells (PBMCs). The receptor comes from a woman under 30.

The sequence in DNA is TGCGCCAGCACCCAACAGGGGGACACTGAAGCTTTCTTT. This sequence encodes CASTQQGDTEAFF. The chain uses TRBV5-1 and TRBJ1-1; 8 bases in between match TRBD1. Looking up the germline V gene yields CDR1 SGHRS and CDR2 YFSETQ. From the cysteine through the phenylalanine, the CDR3 covers 13 amino acids. Here the CDR3 DNA is all that survives: 39 bases in frame from base 1. Unmatched junction bases come to 4, with V trimmed by 6 bases and J by 3 bases.